This record covers a single T cell receptor beta chain. This record belongs to a study of blood T cell repertoires in COVID-19. Across the whole study: COVID-19 samples collected from the United States, Italy and Spain covered acute and convalescent phases. PBMCs, B-cell-depleted T cells, or T cells provided the cDNA or gDNA that made up the material.

Per the authors' pipeline: Researchers report that nucleated cell counts were estimated from reference gene primer amplification. Sequencing was performed with immunoSEQ multiplex PCR; in TCRdb, only in-frame clones are kept and a portion is missing. V, J and clone size were drawn from that table, and D and trimming were deduced from the DNA. The sample contains roughly 330,000 clones, around 90% of which appear only once. V lost 4 bases and J lost 2, with 12 bases in between. Germline CDR1 MGHRA, CDR2 YSYEKL. The CDR3 length is 14 residues. This chain connects TRBV4-1 to TRBJ2-7; weak D call: TRBD1 (5 bases). The source material was peripheral blood. The TCR sequence derives from a man younger than 35 who had recovered from COVID-19. CDR3 residues: CASSRTQATYEQYF. CDR3 nucleotide sequence: TGCGCCAGCAGCCGAACACAGGCGACCTACGAGCAGTACTTC.